This T cell receptor (beta chain) is from a study of metastatic and nonmetastatic thyroid tumors. In the study overall: Samples came from malignant and benign thyroid patients, and repertoires were compared across blood and tumor or nodule tissue.

The CDR3 runs 15 residues. Trimming stripped 1 base from V and 2 bases from J, with 9 bases between. Germline V CDR1 and CDR2: MGHRA, YSYEKL. In the source study's methods: Clinicopathological groups differed in CDR3, with these differences serving to build a distant-metastasis classifier for papillary thyroid cancer. TCRdb reanalyzed the PCR reads with MiXCR. What appears here as the V and J calls and clone size reflects TCRdb's work, not the paper's. This sample has 26,000 or so clones; about 15% occur once, and the top ten carry about a sixth. Whole-study results and caveats: Patients with malignant thyroid tumors reportedly had significantly higher TCR beta diversity than those with benign nodules, in blood and tumor.

Every patient underwent thyroid surgery untreated. Comment on this clone: Antigen unknown.

The genes are TRBV4-1 and TRBJ1-5, with D unclear. The sequence was obtained from a male donor with papillary thyroid cancer or a benign thyroid nodule (not recorded which). Some clones in this sample may be carry-over from other donors' samples. Specimen: blood. For the CDR3, the DNA is TGCGCCAGCAGCCAAGGGCCAGGAGGCAATCAGCCCCAGCATTTT. Translated: CASSQGPGGNQPQHF.